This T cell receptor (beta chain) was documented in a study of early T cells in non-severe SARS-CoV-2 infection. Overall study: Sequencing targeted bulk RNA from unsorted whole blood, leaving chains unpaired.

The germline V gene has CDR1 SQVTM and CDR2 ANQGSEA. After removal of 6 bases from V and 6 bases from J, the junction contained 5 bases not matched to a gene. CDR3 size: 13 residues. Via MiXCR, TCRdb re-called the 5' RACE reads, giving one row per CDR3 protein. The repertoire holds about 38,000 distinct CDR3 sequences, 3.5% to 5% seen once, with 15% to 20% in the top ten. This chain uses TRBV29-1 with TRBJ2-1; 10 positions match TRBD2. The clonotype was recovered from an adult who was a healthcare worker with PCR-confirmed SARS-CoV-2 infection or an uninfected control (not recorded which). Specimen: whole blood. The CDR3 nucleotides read TGCAGCGTCGCCGGGACTAGCGTCAATGAGCAGTTCTTC. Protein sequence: CSVAGTSVNEQFF.